The clone carrying this T cell receptor beta chain has more than one count but fewer than ten. This entry belongs to a study of PD-1 blockade in mismatch repair-deficient tumors. TCR sequencing covered a few patients who responded to pembrolizumab. Germline V gene sequence: CDR1 SGHTS, CDR2 YDEGEE. The V and J ends lost 6 bases and 10 bases respectively, with 14 bases between them. There are 12 residues in the CDR3. TCRdb keeps only in-frame clones here, not all; method: immunoSEQ multiplex PCR. Altogether about 68,000 clones are present, approximately 80% being singletons, with the ten largest covering roughly 5%.

The clonotype comes from an adult with mismatch repair-deficient cancer. This material consisted of peripheral blood, taken 2 weeks after starting pembrolizumab. This chain joins TRBV5-8 and TRBJ2-1; D call uncertain. The CDR3 DNA reads as TGTGCCAGCACAGTGGGGTTCTGGGAGCAGTTCTTC. It yields the protein CASTVGFWEQFF.